This T cell receptor beta chain was observed in a study of cytomegalovirus exposure and HLA in healthy donors. Study findings and constraints: Later on, a genetic analysis was performed. It linked a missense variant in DCLRE1C with V- and J-gene trimming of TCR beta.

The germline V and J ends were trimmed by 5 bases and 2 bases, with 7 bases remaining between them. The V gene's germline CDR1 is SGHTA and CDR2 FQGNSA. The CDR3 runs 13 residues. With regard to this clone: The antigen is not known.

Primers for the PCR totalled 60 Vbeta and 13 Jbeta. Measured with immunoSEQ multiplex PCR; TCRdb has only the in-frame clones, and not every one. The sample carries 120,000 or so clones, less than 85% recorded once. The sequence came from a man between 18 and 35 years old in good health and CMV-seropositive. V gene TRBV7-2 combines with J gene TRBJ1-3; a possible D gene is TRBD1 (5 bases). Sequencing used PBMCs. This CDR3 reads CASSAGPGNTIYF. The CDR3 DNA reads as TGTGCCAGCAGCGCGGGACCTGGAAACACCATATATTTT.